These 23 T cell receptor beta chains came from one sample sequenced in a study of response to subunit inactivated influenza vaccine. TCRdb reanalysed the RT-PCR reads using MiXCR and keeps one entry per CDR3 protein. The sample records roughly 170,000 distinct CDR3 sequences, 9.2% being singletons. Material: non-naive T cells sorted from PBMCs, obtained on the day of vaccination. Receptor source: a man aged 45-60 years who received an inactivated influenza vaccine.

The chain couples TRBV29-1 to TRBJ2-1; D is possibly TRBD2 (6 bases). Looked up from germline, CDR1 is SQVTM and CDR2 is ANQGSEA. V was pared by 3 bases and J by 9 bases, with 15 bases between. This CDR3 spans 13 amino acids. The CDR3 loop reads CSVDGTSRGEQFF. The CDR3 DNA follows: TGCAGCGTTGACGGAACTAGCCGGGGTGAGCAGTTCTTC.

A word on this clonotype: This clone may be a read error of a much larger clone one base away. The gene calls are TRBV4-1 and TRBJ2-7, with D possibly being TRBD2 (5 bases). Germline V gives CDR1 MGHRA, CDR2 YSYEKL. V was clipped by 1 base and J by 6 bases, with 13 bases between them. The CDR3 contains 14 residues. CDR3 nucleotides: TGCGCCAGCAGCCAAGGCATTCGCGAGGGCGAGCAGTACTTC. This translates into CASSQGIREGEQYF.

This clonotype was recorded a few times. V is TRBV12-3 or TRBV12-4 and J is TRBJ1-1; D not resolved. V dropped 6 bases and J dropped 1 base, with 12 bases sitting between them. This CDR3 is built from 14 residues. CDR3 sequence: CASRSLQRNTEAFF. CDR3 coding DNA: TGTGCCAGCAGATCCCTACAGCGGAACACTGAAGCTTTCTTT.

The chain's CDR3 is CSAPGLSDTEAFF. In nucleotides, the CDR3 is TGCAGTGCGCCGGGGCTATCGGACACTGAAGCTTTCTTT. The chain is built from TRBV20-1 and TRBJ1-1, with a possible D match to TRBD1 (5 bases). Germline CDR1 reads DFQATT; CDR2 reads SNEGSKA (reference sequence). This CDR3 has 13 residues. Deletions cut 6 bases from V and 3 bases from J, with 14 bases between.

This clonotype appeared many times. This chain links TRBV6-1 with TRBJ1-5, with 7 bases aligning to TRBD1. With V trimmed by 5 bases and J by 3 bases, 7 bases remained unmatched. The germline V gene encodes CDR1 MNHNS and CDR2 SASEGT. The CDR3 extends over 15 amino acids. The CDR3 DNA reads TGTGCCAGCAGTCAGAGGGGGCGGGACAATCAGCCCCAGCATTTT. This gives the protein CASSQRGRDNQPQHF.

This sequence joins TRBV20-1 and TRBJ2-1, with D perhaps given as TRBD1 or TRBD2 (5 bases each). Germline V gene data show CDR1 as DFQATT and CDR2 as SNEGSKA (reference sequence). The CDR3 runs to 12 residues. Trimming removed 6 bases at V and 8 bases at J, with 14 bases between. The chain's CDR3 is CSAHVRGYEQFF. CDR3 nucleotides: TGCAGTGCCCACGTTCGGGGCTATGAGCAGTTCTTC.

This clonotype is a singleton in its sample. Just one base apart from a much larger clone, this may be a read error. The chain joins TRBV20-1 to TRBJ2-6; no reliable D call. The CDR3 runs to 14 residues. The V gene's germline CDR1 is DFQATT and CDR2 SNEGSKA (reference sequence). The CDR3 region is CCTYDRTGANVLTF. The CDR3 region has the DNA TGCTGTACCTACGACCGAACTGGGGCCAACGTCCTGACTTTC.

The V gene is TRBV23-1, the J gene TRBJ1-1, with 8 bases identical to TRBD1. TRBV23-1 is an open reading frame, and its role is uncertain. This CDR3 contains 14 residues. The V gene end was trimmed by 4 bases and the J gene end by 3 bases; junction bases not matched to a gene: 4. CDR3 sequence reads: CASSLDRGHTEAFF. The CDR3 coding sequence is TGCGCCAGCAGTCTCGACAGGGGCCACACTGAAGCTTTCTTT.

The table lists this clonotype with a few counts. The genes are TRBV7-2 and TRBJ1-6; possibly TRBD1 for D (6 bases). The V and J ends lost 2 bases and 7 bases respectively, with 9 bases between them. CDR3 length equals 14 residues. Germline V gene data show CDR1 as SGHTA and CDR2 as FQGNSA. CDR3: CASSLQGYNSPLHF. For the CDR3, the DNA is TGTGCCAGCAGCTTACAGGGGTACAATTCACCCCTCCACTTT.

The chain has TRBV10-3 and TRBJ2-7; either TRBD1 or TRBD2 may fit D (6 bases each). V lost 0 bases and J lost 3, with 18 bases in between. This CDR3 comprises 17 residues. CDR1 is ENHRY, CDR2 SYGVKD, per germline. The DNA of the CDR3 is TGTGCCATCAGTGAGTCGGTCCGGACGCGGGACATCTACGAGCAGTACTTC. Translating it yields CAISESVRTRDIYEQYF.

The chain joins TRBV6-2 or TRBV6-3 to TRBJ2-6; D might be TRBD1 or TRBD2, each matching 6 bases. The V and J ends lost 6 bases and 1 base respectively, with 19 bases between them. The CDR3 runs 18 residues. Looked up from germline, CDR1 is MNHEY and CDR2 is SVGEGT. The CDR3 spells CASSAHRGRLSGANVLTF. CDR3 nucleotides: TGTGCCAGCAGCGCTCACCGGGGGCGCCTTTCTGGGGCCAACGTCCTGACTTTC.

This clonotype was seen more than once but under ten times. This sequence joins TRBV7-8 and TRBJ2-2; 11 bases fit TRBD1. The length of the CDR3 is 18 residues. Looked up from germline, CDR1 is SGHVS and CDR2 is FQNEAQ. V was clipped by 1 base and J by 5 bases; unmatched bases: 9. The CDR3 DNA sequence: TGTGCCAGCAGCTTAGGAGGCCGGACAGGGGGCTTGACCGGGGAGCTGTTTTTT. It specifies CASSLGGRTGGLTGELFF.

The chain carries TRBV7-7 and TRBJ2-5; TRBD2 agrees at 11 bases. Trimming at V came to 6 bases and at J to 1 base, leaving 4 bases not matched to a gene. Looked up from germline, CDR1 is SSHAT and CDR2 is FNYEAQ (reference sequence). This CDR3 contains 15 residues. The CDR3 reads CASSRTSGPQETQYF. The CDR3 nucleotides read TGTGCCAGCAGTAGGACTAGCGGGCCCCAAGAGACCCAGTACTTC.

In its sample, this clonotype was seen many times. This chain links TRBV7-2 with TRBJ2-7, with D uncertain. V was pared by 1 base and J by 3 bases, with 4 bases between. CDR1 SGHTA and CDR2 FQGNSA come from the germline V gene. This CDR3 region has 12 residues. For the CDR3, the DNA is TGTGCCAGCAGCTTAGTAGGCTACGAGCAGTACTTC. This encodes CASSLVGYEQYF.

The chain recombines TRBV7-8 with TRBJ2-3; 12 nucleotides align to TRBD2. Trimming took 5 bases from V and 5 from J; bases not matched to a gene: 5. This CDR3 region has 15 residues. Germline V gene sequence: CDR1 SGHVS, CDR2 FQNEAQ. CDR3: CASSPLAGGGDTQYF. Written as DNA, the CDR3 is TGTGCCAGCAGCCCACTAGCGGGAGGCGGAGATACGCAGTATTTT.

This clonotype was counted only a few times. The chain combines TRBV6-2 or TRBV6-3 with TRBJ2-7; D unclear. V was cut by 2 bases and J by 5 bases, with 4 bases left in between. The CDR3 has 11 amino acids. CDR1 and CDR2 (germline): MNHEY, SVGEGT. DNA for the CDR3: TGTGCCAGCAGTTACAAACACGAGCAGTACTTC. It encodes CASSYKHEQYF.

This chain joins TRBV20-1 and TRBJ1-2, with a weak D call TRBD1 (5 bases). The CDR3 is 12 amino acids. The ends were cut back, 7 bases at V and 4 bases at J, with 13 bases in the middle. Germline CDR1 reads DFQATT; CDR2 reads SNEGSKA (reference sequence). As DNA, the CDR3 is TGCAGTGTCTGGGGGTTGGGCTATGGCTACACCTTC. This translates into CSVWGLGYGYTF.

This clonotype was observed a handful of times. The CDR3, as DNA: TGTGCCAGCAGTGTGCAGAACACCGGGGAGCTGTTTTTT. This translates into CASSVQNTGELFF. The gene calls are TRBV5-6 and TRBJ2-2; D uncertain. V shed 5 bases and J shed 1 base, with 6 bases lying between them. Germline CDR1 SGHDT, CDR2 YYEEEE. There are 13 residues in the CDR3.

This clonotype was counted at least ten times. The genes are TRBV4-1 and TRBJ2-5; either TRBD1 or TRBD2 may fit D (5 bases each). CDR3 length: 15 amino acids. V gave up 1 base and J gave up 4 bases, with 13 bases separating them. Germline CDR1 MGHRA, CDR2 YSYEKL. The CDR3 protein is CASSQVGAGRETQYF. For the CDR3, the DNA is TGCGCCAGCAGCCAAGTCGGGGCAGGGAGAGAGACCCAGTACTTC.

This clonotype showed up many times. V is TRBV27 and J is TRBJ1-5; tentatively, D is TRBD1 (5 bases). CDR3 length: 14 residues. V was cut by 6 bases and J by 0 bases, with 9 bases left in between. Germline lookup yields CDR1 MNHEY and CDR2 SMNVEV (reference sequence). In DNA, the CDR3 is TGTGCCAGCAGGGGAGGGGTTAGCAATCAGCCCCAGCATTTT. Translating gives CASRGGVSNQPQHF.

Note on this clonotype: This sequence may be a read error, since a much larger clone differs from it by one base. The V and J genes are TRBV12-3 or TRBV12-4 and TRBJ2-7; tentatively, D is TRBD2 (6 bases). Matching the DNA end better, TRBJ2-1 makes the J call doubtful. The CDR3 is made up of 13 amino acids. The CDR3 sequence is CASSWDLNYEQFF. CDR3 DNA sequence: TGTGCCAGCAGTTGGGACTTGAACTACGAGCAGTTCTTC.

J is TRBJ1-2 and V is TRBV20-1, with a tentative D call TRBD1 (5 bases). CDR3 length equals 15 residues. V gave up 2 bases and J gave up 8 bases, with 21 bases separating them. The V gene's germline CDR1 is DFQATT and CDR2 SNEGSKA (reference sequence). In DNA form, the CDR3 reads TGCAGTGCTAGATCAGACTCAGGGACGGCTCTAGGCTACACCTTC. Its protein product is CSARSDSGTALGYTF.

This clonotype was detected only a few times. The CDR3 loop reads CSARRGQGSHEQYF. CDR3 DNA sequence: TGCAGTGCTAGACGTGGACAGGGCTCTCACGAGCAGTACTTC. The gene calls are TRBV20-1 and TRBJ2-7; TRBD1 matches 8 bases. V lost 2 bases, J lost 5 bases, and 8 bases stayed unmatched. This CDR3 is built from 14 residues. Germline V CDR1 and CDR2: DFQATT, SNEGSKA (reference sequence).